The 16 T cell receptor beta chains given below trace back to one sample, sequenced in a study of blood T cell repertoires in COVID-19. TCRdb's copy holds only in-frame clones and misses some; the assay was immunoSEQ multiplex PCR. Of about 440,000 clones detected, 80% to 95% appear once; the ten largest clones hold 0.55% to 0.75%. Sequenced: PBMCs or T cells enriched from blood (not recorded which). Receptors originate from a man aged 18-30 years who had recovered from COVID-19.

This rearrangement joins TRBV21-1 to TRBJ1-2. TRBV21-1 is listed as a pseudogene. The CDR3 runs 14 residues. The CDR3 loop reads CASSKRTRESGYTF. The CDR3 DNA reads TGTGCCAGCAGCAAACGGACGAGGGAATCTGGCTACACCTTC.

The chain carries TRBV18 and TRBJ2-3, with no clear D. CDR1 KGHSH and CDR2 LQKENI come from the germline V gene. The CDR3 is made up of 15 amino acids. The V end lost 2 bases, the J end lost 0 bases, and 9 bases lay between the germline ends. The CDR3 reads CASSPNLLSTDTQYF. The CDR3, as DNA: TGTGCCAGCTCACCAAATCTCCTTAGCACAGATACGCAGTATTTT.

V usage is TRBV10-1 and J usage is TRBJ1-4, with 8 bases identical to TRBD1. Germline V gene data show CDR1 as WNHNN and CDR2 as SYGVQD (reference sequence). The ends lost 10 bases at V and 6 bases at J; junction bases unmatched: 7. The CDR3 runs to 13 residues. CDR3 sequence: CAIIGQGDEKLFF. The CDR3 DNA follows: TGCGCCATCATAGGACAGGGAGATGAAAAACTGTTTTTT.

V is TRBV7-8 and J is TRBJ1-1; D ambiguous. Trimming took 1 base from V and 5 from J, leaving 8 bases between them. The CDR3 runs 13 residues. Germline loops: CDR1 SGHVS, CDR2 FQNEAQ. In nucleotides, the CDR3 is TGTGCCAGCAGCTTAGTTGAGGGAACTGAAGCTTTCTTT. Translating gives CASSLVEGTEAFF.

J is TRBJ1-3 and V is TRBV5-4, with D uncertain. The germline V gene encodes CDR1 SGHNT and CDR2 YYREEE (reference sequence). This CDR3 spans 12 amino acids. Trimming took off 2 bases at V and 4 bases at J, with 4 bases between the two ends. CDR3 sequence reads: CASSFSGNTIYF. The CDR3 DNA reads TGTGCCAGCAGCTTTAGCGGAAACACCATATATTTT.

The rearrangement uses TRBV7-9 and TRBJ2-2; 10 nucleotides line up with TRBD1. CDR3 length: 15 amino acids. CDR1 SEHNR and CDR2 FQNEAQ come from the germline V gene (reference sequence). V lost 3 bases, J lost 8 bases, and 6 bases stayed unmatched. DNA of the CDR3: TGTGCCAGCAGCTTCCGGGACAGGGGTTCTGGGGAGCTGTTTTTT. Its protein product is CASSFRDRGSGELFF.

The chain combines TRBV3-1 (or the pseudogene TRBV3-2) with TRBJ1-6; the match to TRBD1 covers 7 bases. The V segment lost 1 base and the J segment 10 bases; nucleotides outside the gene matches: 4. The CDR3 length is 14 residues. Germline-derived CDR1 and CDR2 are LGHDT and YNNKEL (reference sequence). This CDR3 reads CASSQVNRGSPLHF. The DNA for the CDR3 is TGTGCCAGCAGCCAAGTTAACAGGGGATCACCCCTCCACTTT.

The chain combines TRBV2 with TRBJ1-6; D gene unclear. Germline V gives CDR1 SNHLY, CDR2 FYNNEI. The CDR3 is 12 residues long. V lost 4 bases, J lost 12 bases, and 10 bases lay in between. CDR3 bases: TGTGCCAGCAGTGTGTCAGAACGACCCCTCCACTTT. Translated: CASSVSERPLHF.

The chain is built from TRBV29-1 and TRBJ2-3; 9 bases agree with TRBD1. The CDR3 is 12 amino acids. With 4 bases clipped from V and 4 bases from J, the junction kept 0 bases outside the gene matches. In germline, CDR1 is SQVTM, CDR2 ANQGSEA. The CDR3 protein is CSVGTGADTQYF. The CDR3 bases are TGCAGCGTTGGGACAGGGGCAGATACGCAGTATTTT.

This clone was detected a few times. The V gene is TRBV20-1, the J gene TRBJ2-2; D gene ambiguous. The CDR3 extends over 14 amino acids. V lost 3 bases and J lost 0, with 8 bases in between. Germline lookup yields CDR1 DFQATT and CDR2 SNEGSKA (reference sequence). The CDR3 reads CSASRPANTGELFF. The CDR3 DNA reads TGCAGTGCTAGTCGTCCCGCGAACACCGGGGAGCTGTTTTTT.

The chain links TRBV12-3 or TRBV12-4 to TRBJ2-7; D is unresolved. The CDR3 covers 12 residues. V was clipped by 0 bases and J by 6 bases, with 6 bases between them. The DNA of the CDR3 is TGTGCCAGCAGTTTAGCAGTGCGCGAGCAGTACTTC. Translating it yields CASSLAVREQYF.

Here the CDR3 reads CASSEDPYDRGKDYGYTF. The CDR3 region has the DNA TGTGCCAGCAGTGAAGACCCATACGACAGGGGGAAAGATTATGGCTACACCTTC. V usage is TRBV6-1 and J usage is TRBJ1-2; 9 bases agree with TRBD1. Germline CDR1 is MNHNS and CDR2 is SASEGT. CDR3 length equals 18 residues. Trimming cost V 1 base and J 5 bases; bases outside gene matches: 14.

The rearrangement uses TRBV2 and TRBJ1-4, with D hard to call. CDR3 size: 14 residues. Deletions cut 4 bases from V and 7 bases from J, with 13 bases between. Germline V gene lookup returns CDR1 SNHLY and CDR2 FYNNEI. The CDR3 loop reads CASSVVRGGEKLFF. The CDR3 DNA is TGTGCCAGCAGTGTCGTCCGTGGAGGTGAAAAACTGTTTTTT.

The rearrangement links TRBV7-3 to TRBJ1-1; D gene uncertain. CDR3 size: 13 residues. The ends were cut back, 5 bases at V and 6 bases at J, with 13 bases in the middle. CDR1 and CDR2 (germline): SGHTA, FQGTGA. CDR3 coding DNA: TGTGCCAGCAGCCGCGACTTATACGCTGAAGCTTTCTTT. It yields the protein CASSRDLYAEAFF. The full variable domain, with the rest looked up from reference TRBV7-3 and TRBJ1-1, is GAGVSQTPSNKVTEKGKYVELRCDPISGHTALYWYRQSLGQGPEFLIYFQGTGAADDSGLPNDRFFAVRPEGSVSTLKIQRTERGDSAVYLCASSRDLYAEAFFGQGTRLTVV.

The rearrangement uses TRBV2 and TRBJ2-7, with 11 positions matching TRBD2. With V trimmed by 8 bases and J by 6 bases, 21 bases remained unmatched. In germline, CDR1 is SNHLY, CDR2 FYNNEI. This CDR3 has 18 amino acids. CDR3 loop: CASARPGGSGRAYSEQYF. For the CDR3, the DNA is TGTGCCAGCGCAAGACCAGGGGGTAGCGGGAGGGCCTACTCCGAGCAGTACTTC.

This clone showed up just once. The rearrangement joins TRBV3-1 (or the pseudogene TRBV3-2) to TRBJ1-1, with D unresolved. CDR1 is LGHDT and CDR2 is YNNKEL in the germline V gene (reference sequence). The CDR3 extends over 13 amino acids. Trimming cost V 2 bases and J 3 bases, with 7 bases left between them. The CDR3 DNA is TGTGCCAGCAGCCAACTATTACACACTGAAGCTTTCTTT. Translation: CASSQLLHTEAFF.